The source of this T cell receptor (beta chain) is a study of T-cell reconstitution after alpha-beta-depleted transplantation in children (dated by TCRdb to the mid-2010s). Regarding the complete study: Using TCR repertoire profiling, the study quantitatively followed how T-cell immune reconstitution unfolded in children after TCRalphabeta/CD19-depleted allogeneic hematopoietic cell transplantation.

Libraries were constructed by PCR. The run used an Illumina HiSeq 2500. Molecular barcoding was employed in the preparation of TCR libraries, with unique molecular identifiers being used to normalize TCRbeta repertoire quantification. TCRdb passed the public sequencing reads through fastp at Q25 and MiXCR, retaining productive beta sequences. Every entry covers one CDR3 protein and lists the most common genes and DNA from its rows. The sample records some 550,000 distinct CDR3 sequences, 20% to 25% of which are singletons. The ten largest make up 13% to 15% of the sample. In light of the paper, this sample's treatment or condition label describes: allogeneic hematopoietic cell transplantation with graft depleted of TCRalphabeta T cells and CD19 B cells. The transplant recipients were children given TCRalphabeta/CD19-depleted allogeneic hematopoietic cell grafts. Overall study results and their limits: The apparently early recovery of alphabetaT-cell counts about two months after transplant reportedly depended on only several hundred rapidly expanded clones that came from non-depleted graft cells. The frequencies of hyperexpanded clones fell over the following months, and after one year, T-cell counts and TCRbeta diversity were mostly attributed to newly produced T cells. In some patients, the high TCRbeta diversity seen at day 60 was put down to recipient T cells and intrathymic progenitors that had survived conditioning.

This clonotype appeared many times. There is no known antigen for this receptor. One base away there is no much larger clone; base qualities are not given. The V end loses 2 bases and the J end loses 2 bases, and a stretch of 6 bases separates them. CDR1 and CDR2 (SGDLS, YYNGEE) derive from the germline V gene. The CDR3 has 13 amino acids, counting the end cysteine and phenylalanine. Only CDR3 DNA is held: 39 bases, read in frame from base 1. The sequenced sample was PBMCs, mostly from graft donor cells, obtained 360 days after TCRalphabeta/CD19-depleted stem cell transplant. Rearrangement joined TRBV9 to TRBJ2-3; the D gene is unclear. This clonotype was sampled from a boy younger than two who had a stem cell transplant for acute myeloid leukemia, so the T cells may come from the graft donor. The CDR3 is CASSVDLTDTQYF. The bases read TGTGCCAGCAGCGTGGATCTCACAGATACGCAGTATTTT.